The source of this T cell receptor (beta chain) is a study of CD8+ T cells in alopecia areata. The wider study: Patients in the treated group were given tofacitinib by mouth, 5 to 10 mg twice a day. Severity of treated patients was scored by affected scalp percentage.

To note about this clone: The target antigen is unknown.

Extracted from the samples, RNA was reverse transcribed into cDNA to serve as the sequencing template. Some clones are missing from TCRdb's copy, which holds only in-frame ones; the method was immunoSEQ multiplex PCR. The sample holds fewer than 350,000 clones, 58% seen once. The treatment was: oral pan-JAK inhibitor, 5-10 mg twice daily. Overall study results and limits: Whether baseline CD8+ expansion is linked to response remains uncertain, given a single nonresponder.

The sample was CD4+ T cells sorted from blood, taken at week 24, from a patient treated with tofacitinib. This TCR was sampled from a human donor with alopecia areata.

CDR3 nucleotide sequence: TGTGCCTGGAGTAGCAGGGATCGTCAGCCCCAGCATTTT. This encodes CAWSSRDRQPQHF. V is TRBV30 and J is TRBJ1-5; D is perhaps TRBD1 (5 bases). CDR3 length equals 13 residues. V was clipped by 2 bases and J by 6 bases, with 11 bases between them. The V gene's germline CDR1 is GTSNPN and CDR2 SVGIG (reference sequence).